Listed here are 7 T cell receptor beta chains from one sample, sequenced in a study of blood T cell repertoires in COVID-19. The method was immunoSEQ multiplex PCR; TCRdb's version includes in-frame clones alone and lacks a portion of them. This sample has 270,000 or so clones, with approximately 83% found just once. The sequencing input was PBMCs or T cells enriched from blood (not recorded which). These TCRs come from a man aged 50-60 years who had recovered from COVID-19.

This sequence joins TRBV5-4 and TRBJ1-2, with D tentatively TRBD1 (5 bases). The CDR3 has 14 amino acids. Trimming cost V 4 bases and J 3 bases, with 13 bases left between them. CDR1 is SGHNT, CDR2 YYREEE, per germline (reference sequence). Here the CDR3 reads CASSRSGTDYGYTF. The CDR3 bases are TGTGCCAGCAGCCGATCCGGGACTGACTATGGCTACACCTTC.

With respect to this clone: The identical CDR3 is also encoded by other nucleotide sequences in the sample. The rearrangement joins TRBV28 to TRBJ1-2, with D possibly matching TRBD1 (6 bases). This CDR3 spans 14 amino acids. The V gene's germline CDR1 is MDHEN and CDR2 SYDVKM. The V end was cut by 2 bases, the J end by 2 bases, with 9 bases between. Here the CDR3 DNA reads TGTGCCAGCAGTTTAGGACAGACAAACTATGGCTACACCTTC. Its translation: CASSLGQTNYGYTF.

The chain joins TRBV7-3 to TRBJ2-2, with D tentatively TRBD1 (6 bases). CDR3 length equals 13 residues. Germline CDR1 reads SGHTA; CDR2 reads FQGTGA. With 4 bases removed from V and 7 bases from J, the gap between germline ends came to 10 bases. The CDR3 reads CASSSGQNGELFF. The CDR3 nucleotides are TGTGCCAGCAGCTCCGGACAGAACGGGGAGCTGTTTTTT.

The chain uses TRBV3-1 (or the pseudogene TRBV3-2) and TRBJ1-1; a weak D match, TRBD1 (5 bases). The germline gives CDR1 LGHDT, CDR2 YNNKEL (reference sequence). V lost 0 bases and J lost 5, with 10 bases in between. The CDR3 sequence is 14 residues long. The CDR3 is CASSQEPGRTEAFF. DNA for the CDR3: TGTGCCAGCAGCCAAGAACCAGGGAGGACTGAAGCTTTCTTT.

CDR3 in amino acids: CASSLSGQNNQPQHF. The CDR3 DNA is TGCGCCAGCAGCTTGAGTGGACAGAACAATCAGCCCCAGCATTTT. The rearrangement links TRBV5-1 to TRBJ1-5; D possibly corresponds to TRBD1 (6 bases). Germline CDR1 is SGHRS and CDR2 is YFSETQ. Between the trimmed V and J ends, which lost 1 base and 3 bases, there was a span of 11 bases. CDR3 length: 15 residues. Variable domain in full (rest from reference TRBV5-1 and TRBJ1-5): KAGVTQTPRYLIKTRGQQVTLSCSPISGHRSVSWYQQTPGQGLQFLFEYFSETQRNKGNFPGRFSGRQFSNSRSEMNVSTLELGDSALYLCASSLSGQNNQPQHFGDGTRLSIL.

The chain's CDR3 is CASIYRGGTDTQYF. DNA for the CDR3: TGTGCCAGCATATATCGGGGGGGAACAGATACGCAGTATTTT. The chain joins TRBV2 to TRBJ2-3; TRBD2 matches 8 bases. This CDR3 region has 14 residues. Germline V CDR1 and CDR2: SNHLY, FYNNEI. J was trimmed by 3 bases and V by 7 bases; bases with no gene match: 6.

The J gene is TRBJ2-5, the V gene TRBV21-1; TRBD2, the table's D call, was not compared with the DNA. TRBV21-1 has pseudogene status. The CDR3 loop spans 15 amino acids. The CDR3 loop is CASSNGDRGQETQYF. CDR3 DNA: TGTGCCAGCAGCAACGGTGACCGGGGCCAAGAGACCCAGTACTTC.